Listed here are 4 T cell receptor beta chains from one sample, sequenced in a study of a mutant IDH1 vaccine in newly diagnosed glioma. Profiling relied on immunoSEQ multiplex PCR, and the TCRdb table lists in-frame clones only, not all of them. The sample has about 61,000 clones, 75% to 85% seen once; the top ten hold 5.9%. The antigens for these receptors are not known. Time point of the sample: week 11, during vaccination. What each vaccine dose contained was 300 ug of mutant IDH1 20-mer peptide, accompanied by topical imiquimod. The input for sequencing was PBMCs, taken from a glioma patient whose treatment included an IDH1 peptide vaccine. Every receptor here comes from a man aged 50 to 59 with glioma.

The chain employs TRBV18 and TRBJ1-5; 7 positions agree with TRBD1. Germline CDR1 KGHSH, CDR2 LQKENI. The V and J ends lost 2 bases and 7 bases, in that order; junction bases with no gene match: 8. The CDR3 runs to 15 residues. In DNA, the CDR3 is TGTGCCAGCTCACCATCCCAGGGGGGGAAGCAGCCCCAGCATTTT. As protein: CASSPSQGGKQPQHF.

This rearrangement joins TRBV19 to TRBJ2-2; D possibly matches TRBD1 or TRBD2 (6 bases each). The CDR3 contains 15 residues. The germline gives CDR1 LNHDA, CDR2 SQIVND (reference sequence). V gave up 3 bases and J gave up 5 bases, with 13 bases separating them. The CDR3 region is CASSIGGRSTGELFF. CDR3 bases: TGTGCCAGTAGTATCGGGGGCCGGTCGACCGGGGAGCTGTTTTTT.

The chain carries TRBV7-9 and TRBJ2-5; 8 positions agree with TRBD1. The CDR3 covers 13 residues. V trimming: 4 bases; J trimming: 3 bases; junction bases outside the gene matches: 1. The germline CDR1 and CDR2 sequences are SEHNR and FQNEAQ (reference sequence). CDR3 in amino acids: CASSSTGEETQYF. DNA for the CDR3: TGTGCCAGCAGCTCGACAGGGGAAGAGACCCAGTACTTC.

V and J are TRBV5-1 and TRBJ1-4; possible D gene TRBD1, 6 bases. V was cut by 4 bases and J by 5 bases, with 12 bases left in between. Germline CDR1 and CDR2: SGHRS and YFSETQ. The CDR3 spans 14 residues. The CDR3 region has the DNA TGCGCCAGCAGCCCGACAGGAACCAATGAAAAACTGTTTTTT. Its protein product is CASSPTGTNEKLFF.